This T cell receptor beta chain was documented in a study of blood T cell repertoires in COVID-19. Overall study: Material from acute and convalescent COVID-19 was sourced from the United States, Italy and Spain. Nucleic acid was either cDNA or gDNA, and it came from T cells, B-cell-depleted T cells, or PBMCs.

CDR3 length equals 17 residues. Unmatched junction bases numbered 10, after V lost 5 bases and J lost 4 bases. CDR1 and CDR2 from the germline V gene are SGHTA and FQGTGA. As originally analysed: It was from reference gene primer amplification that nucleated cell counts were estimated. Method: immunoSEQ multiplex PCR; TCRdb's copy keeps in-frame clones and lacks some. For V, J and clone size, that table is used; D and trimming come from the DNA. The sample yields under 250,000 clones, around 83% seen once. This receptor was taken from a man aged 35 to 55 with active or convalescent COVID-19. V is TRBV7-3 and J is TRBJ2-3; TRBD2 matches at 12 bases. Sequencing input: peripheral blood. The CDR3 bases are TGTGCCAGCAGCGCCCGAGCCCTAGCGGGGGGGCCAGATACGCAGTATTTT. It is translated as CASSARALAGGPDTQYF.